Listed here are 19 T cell receptor beta chains from one sample, sequenced in a study of blood T cell repertoires in COVID-19. Clones were sequenced by immunoSEQ multiplex PCR, and TCRdb holds only the in-frame ones, with some missing. The sample holds about 130,000 clones, 75% to 90% seen once. The sample comprised PBMCs or T cells enriched from blood (not recorded which). All receptors derive from a woman aged 45-60 years who had recovered from COVID-19.

The chain links TRBV5-1 to TRBJ1-1, with TRBD1 matching over 10 bases. CDR3 length equals 15 residues. V lost 4 bases, J lost 1 base, and 4 bases stayed unmatched. Germline CDR1 reads SGHRS; CDR2 reads YFSETQ. The CDR3: CASSGRTGGNTEAFF. In DNA, the CDR3 is TGCGCCAGCAGCGGGAGGACAGGGGGGAACACTGAAGCTTTCTTT.

The chain couples TRBV3-1 (or the pseudogene TRBV3-2) to TRBJ1-2; TRBD1 matches 8 bases. Germline V gives CDR1 LGHDT, CDR2 YNNKEL (reference sequence). V lost 4 bases, J lost 4 bases, and 11 bases stayed unmatched. This CDR3 contains 16 residues. The CDR3 reads CASSRTGTGNFYGYTF. Here the CDR3 DNA reads TGTGCCAGCAGCCGAACCGGGACAGGCAACTTCTATGGCTACACCTTC.

The genes are TRBV11-2 and TRBJ1-2, with 7 bases matching TRBD1. Germline CDR1 SGHAT, CDR2 FQNNGV. The ends lost 6 bases at V and 4 bases at J; junction bases unmatched: 5. The CDR3 is 13 residues long. CDR3 nucleotide sequence: TGTGCCAGCAGACGTACAGGGGCCTATGGCTACACCTTC. Protein sequence: CASRRTGAYGYTF.

J is TRBJ2-3 and V is TRBV11-3, with 11 bases matching TRBD2. CDR1 is SGHNT and CDR2 is YENEEA in the germline V gene. This CDR3 has 16 residues. Germline trimming cut 1 base from V and 0 bases from J; bases unmatched to any gene: 0. The DNA for the CDR3 is TGTGCCAGCAGCTTAGGGACTAGCGGGAGCACAGATACGCAGTATTTT. Protein product: CASSLGTSGSTDTQYF.

This clone was detected once. The chain uses TRBV19 and TRBJ2-1, with TRBD1 identical over 7 bases. The CDR3 runs 13 residues. J gave up 5 bases and V 10 bases, and 8 bases lay outside the gene matches. Looked up from germline, CDR1 is LNHDA and CDR2 is SQIVND (reference sequence). The CDR3 is CAIKGQLHNEQFF. CDR3 DNA: TGTGCCATAAAGGGACAGCTTCACAATGAGCAGTTCTTC.

This clone was picked up one time. V usage is TRBV3-1 (or the pseudogene TRBV3-2) and J usage is TRBJ1-4; no firm D call. V gave up 0 bases and J gave up 9 bases, with 8 bases separating them. This CDR3 comprises 13 residues. The germline V gene encodes CDR1 LGHDT and CDR2 YNNKEL (reference sequence). CDR3 amino acids: CASSQDGRQKLFF. The CDR3 DNA sequence: TGTGCCAGCAGCCAAGATGGGAGGCAAAAACTGTTTTTT.

This clone has a handful of counts. The V gene is TRBV12-3 or TRBV12-4, the J gene TRBJ1-1, with TRBD1 matching 9 bases. CDR3 length equals 12 residues. V lost 6 bases to trimming and J lost 11 bases; unmatched junction nucleotides: 7. DNA of the CDR3: TGTGCCAGCAGGCCCGACAGGGGGAGGGCTTTCTTT. Protein sequence: CASRPDRGRAFF.

The rearrangement joins TRBV5-5 to TRBJ1-4, with 9 bases aligning to TRBD1. The CDR3 totals 14 residues. The germline V gene encodes CDR1 SGHKS and CDR2 YYEKEE (reference sequence). Trimming cost V 4 bases and J 5 bases; bases outside gene matches: 3. The CDR3, as DNA: TGTGCCAGCAGCGTGGGACAGGGAAATGAAAAACTGTTTTTT. Translation: CASSVGQGNEKLFF.

The J gene is TRBJ1-4, the V gene TRBV30; 9 bases are a match to TRBD1. Germline V gene sequence: CDR1 GTSNPN, CDR2 SVGIG (reference sequence). CDR3 length: 15 residues. Trimming removed 0 bases from V and 10 bases from J; junction bases left unmatched: 9. The CDR3 coding sequence is TGTGCCTGGAGTGTAGGGGACAGGGATTGGGGAAAACTGTTTTTT. It yields the protein CAWSVGDRDWGKLFF.

This chain links TRBV27 with TRBJ1-4; the match to TRBD1 covers 11 bases. The V gene's germline CDR1 is MNHEY and CDR2 SMNVEV (reference sequence). V shed 0 bases, J shed 7 bases, and the junction held 13 bases outside the gene matches. The CDR3 loop spans 19 amino acids. The CDR3 DNA is TGTGCCAGCAGTTTATCCGGACAGGGGGCCACAAGGGGAACTGAAAAACTGTTTTTT. Protein sequence: CASSLSGQGATRGTEKLFF.

This clone showed up just once. V gene TRBV6-6 combines with J gene TRBJ2-1; D is possibly TRBD2 (6 bases). Germline CDR1 MNHNY, CDR2 SVGAGI (reference sequence). The V end was cut by 3 bases, the J end by 7 bases, with 13 bases between. The CDR3 has 14 amino acids. The CDR3 bases are TGTGCCAGCAGTTATTCGGGACTGGCTAATGAGCAGTTCTTC. This encodes CASSYSGLANEQFF.

The CDR3: CASSPEGGSGADTQYF. The CDR3 DNA reads TGTGCCAGCAGCCCCGAGGGCGGGTCTGGGGCAGATACGCAGTATTTT. The V and J genes are TRBV7-9 and TRBJ2-3; D is perhaps TRBD2 (5 bases). V shed 5 bases and J shed 4 bases, with 19 bases lying between them. CDR3 length: 16 residues. CDR1 SEHNR and CDR2 FQNEAQ come from the germline V gene (reference sequence).

The V call is TRBV10-3, the J call TRBJ1-3, with 9 bases lining up with TRBD1. Germline V CDR1 and CDR2: ENHRY, SYGVKD. The CDR3 runs to 15 residues. V lost 7 bases and J lost 0; bases outside the gene matches: 4. CDR3 DNA sequence: TGTGCCATCACATCGGACAGGGGCTCTGGAAACACCATATATTTT. It specifies CAITSDRGSGNTIYF.

The sample holds a few counts of this clone. The chain employs TRBV5-1 and TRBJ1-2; 8 bases line up with TRBD1. V was clipped by 4 bases and J by 8 bases; unmatched bases: 7. CDR3 length equals 13 residues. Germline V gene sequence: CDR1 SGHRS, CDR2 YFSETQ. In DNA, the CDR3 is TGCGCCAGCAGCGTCGGACAGGGAAAAGGCTACACCTTC. As protein: CASSVGQGKGYTF.

The chain joins TRBV6-5 to TRBJ1-2, with D unclear. Trimming left V 0 bases short and J 4 bases short, with 12 bases between. Germline-derived CDR1 and CDR2 are MNHEY and SVGAGI. CDR3 length: 15 amino acids. CDR3 residues: CASSYSVRDPYGYTF. The DNA for the CDR3 is TGTGCCAGCAGTTACTCGGTGAGGGATCCCTATGGCTACACCTTC.

This clone was seen once. This chain connects TRBV11-2 to TRBJ1-1, with D possibly TRBD1 on 6 matching bases. Trimming left V 6 bases short and J 1 base short, with 12 bases between. CDR3 size: 14 residues. Per germline, CDR1 SGHAT and CDR2 FQNNGV. The CDR3 loop is CASSQQGQNTEAFF. CDR3 DNA sequence: TGTGCCAGCAGTCAACAGGGTCAGAACACTGAAGCTTTCTTT. Full variable domain (missing parts from reference TRBV11-2 and TRBJ1-1): EAGVAQSPRYKIIEKRQSVAFWCNPISGHATLYWYQQILGQGPKLLIQFQNNGVVDDSQLPKDRFSAERLKGVDSTLKIQPAKLEDSAVYLCASSQQGQNTEAFFGQGTRLTVV.

V gene TRBV6-4 combines with J gene TRBJ1-6, with 9 bases matching TRBD1. Germline CDR1 is MRHNA and CDR2 is SNTAGT. The CDR3 length is 14 residues. V lost 4 bases to trimming and J lost 9 bases; unmatched junction nucleotides: 4. CDR3 amino acids: CASSAGTGPSPLHF. The CDR3 bases are TGTGCCAGCAGTGCCGGGACAGGGCCTTCACCCCTCCACTTT.

The chain carries TRBV6-2 or TRBV6-3 and TRBJ1-2; D is unresolved. Germline CDR1 is MNHEY and CDR2 is SVGEGT. The CDR3 spans 13 residues. V lost 6 bases, J lost 3 bases, and 11 bases lay in between. The CDR3 DNA reads TGTGCCAGCAGCATCACCGGGGACTATGGCTACACCTTC. The encoded protein is CASSITGDYGYTF.

The chain links TRBV11-2 to TRBJ1-5; weak D call: TRBD1 (5 bases). Trimming left V 5 bases short and J 6 bases short, with 14 bases between. Germline CDR1 is SGHAT and CDR2 is FQNNGV. This CDR3 has 14 amino acids. CDR3 sequence: CASSHGGLGQPQHF. The CDR3 nucleotides are TGTGCCAGCAGCCATGGGGGGTTGGGTCAGCCCCAGCATTTT.